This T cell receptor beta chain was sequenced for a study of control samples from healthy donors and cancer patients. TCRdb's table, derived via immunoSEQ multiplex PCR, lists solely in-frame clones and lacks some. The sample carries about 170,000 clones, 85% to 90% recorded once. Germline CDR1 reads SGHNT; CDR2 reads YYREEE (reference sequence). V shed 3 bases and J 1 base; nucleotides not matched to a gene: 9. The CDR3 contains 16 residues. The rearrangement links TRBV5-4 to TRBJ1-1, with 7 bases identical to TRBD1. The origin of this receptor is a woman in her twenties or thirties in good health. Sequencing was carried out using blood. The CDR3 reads CASSSGTAARNTEAFF. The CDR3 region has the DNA TGTGCCAGCAGCTCGGGGACAGCCGCCAGGAACACTGAAGCTTTCTTT. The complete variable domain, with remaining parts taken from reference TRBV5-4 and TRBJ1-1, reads ETGVTQSPTHLIKTRGQQVTLRCSSQSGHNTVSWYQQALGQGPQFIFQYYREEENGRGNFPPRFSGLQFPNYSSELNVNALELDDSALYLCASSSGTAARNTEAFFGQGTRLTVV.